This TCR beta chain is drawn from a study of Ad26.COV2.S vaccination and SARS-CoV-2 variants. Libraries were prepared by immunoSEQ multiplex PCR; TCRdb keeps only in-frame clonotypes and omits some of them. Of 360,000 or so clones in the sample, about nine tenths were seen once. Stated treatment: over 15 received Ad26.COV2.S at low or high dose, single or two shots; about 5 received placebo; per-sample allocation not given. Samples were taken on day 63 after the first vaccine or placebo injection. The TCR was taken from a person aged 18-65 years who received the Ad26.COV2.S COVID-19 vaccine or a placebo. The material was peripheral blood, obtained in a trial of Ad26.COV2.S vaccine versus placebo.

Here the CDR3 DNA reads TGTGCCACCAGCAGAGCCCAGGGGGCAAGGAACACCGGGGAGCTGTTTTTT. Protein: CATSRAQGARNTGELFF. The rearrangement links TRBV15 to TRBJ2-2; 8 bases are a match to TRBD1. Germline CDR1 and CDR2: LNHNV and YYDKDF (reference sequence). The CDR3 is made up of 17 amino acids. V was pared by 1 base and J by 1 base, with 5 bases of the junction left unmatched. Drawing the rest from reference TRBV15 and TRBJ2-2, the complete variable domain is DAMVIQNPRYQVTQFGKPVTLSCSQTLNHNVMYWYQQKSSQAPKLLFHYYDKDFNNEADTPDNFQSRRPNTSFCFLDIRSPGLGDTAMYLCATSRAQGARNTGELFFGEGSRLTVL.